This T cell receptor beta chain stems from a study of regulatory T cells in long-lasting Graves disease. Study-level findings and limits: Persistent patients shared more public clonotypes (2,741) than newly diagnosed patients (approximately 1,000). Graves' patients with persistent disease showed TCR diversity lower than patients newly diagnosed.

This sample's time point: persistent/refractory GD, antithyroid drugs over 5 years with positive TRAb. Isolated PBMC RNA provided the starting material for the TCR library. According to the study, TCR beta libraries were built with iRepertoire HTBI primers and CDR3-region Arm-PCR. Via MiXCR, TCRdb re-called the multiplex PCR reads, giving one row per CDR3 protein. Among roughly 500,000 distinct CDR3 sequences listed, around 20% were seen once. This CDR3 has 16 amino acids. The germline V gene has CDR1 KGHDR and CDR2 SFDVKD. Trimming took 0 bases from V and 4 from J, leaving 11 bases between them. A remark on this clonotype: The antigen remains unidentified.

The chain employs TRBV24-1 and TRBJ2-2, with TRBD2 as a possible D gene (7 bases). The sample here was peripheral blood mononuclear cells (PBMCs), taken when the disease was refractory, from a patient treated with antithyroid drugs. This clonotype originated in a female donor with Graves disease. CDR3 region: CATSDLRGGGTGELFF. CDR3 in DNA: TGTGCCACCAGTGATTTGCGGGGAGGGGGCACCGGGGAGCTGTTTTTT.